Listed below are T cell receptor beta chains from one sample, sequenced in a study of T cell changes during pregnancy in multiple sclerosis. Libraries were prepared by immunoSEQ multiplex PCR; TCRdb keeps only in-frame clonotypes and omits some of them. The sample carries approximately 60,000 clones, roughly 88% recorded once. The sample was peripheral blood, taken in the third trimester of pregnancy. The receptors here all came from a female donor in good health, enrolled as a control in a pregnancy study. CDR3s include the opening cysteine and the closing phenylalanine or tryptophan. The order of the fields is D gene, clone size, J gene, V gene, CDR3 protein, CDR3 DNA. The D gene is left open where the match is weak. Size is stated for part of the rows, as once, few or many counts, or as a class when the clone is expanded.

D gene: TRBD1; clone size: .; J gene: TRBJ1-1; V gene: TRBV5-1; CDR3 protein: CASSTTGGYTEAFF; CDR3 DNA: TGCGCCAGCAGCACAACAGGGGGTTACACTGAAGCTTTCTTT
D gene: TRBD1; clone size: once; J gene: TRBJ1-5; V gene: TRBV27; CDR3 protein: CASSQGQGTQPQHF; CDR3 DNA: TGTGCCAGCAGCCAGGGACAGGGCACTCAGCCCCAGCATTTT
D gene: .; clone size: .; J gene: TRBJ2-7; V gene: TRBV10-3; CDR3 protein: CAISASGTTYEQYF; CDR3 DNA: TGTGCCATCAGTGCGAGCGGGACAACCTACGAGCAGTACTTC
D gene: .; clone size: .; J gene: TRBJ1-2; V gene: TRBV19; CDR3 protein: CASSMGQLANYGYTF; CDR3 DNA: TGTGCCAGTAGTATGGGGCAGTTAGCTAACTATGGCTACACCTTC
D gene: .; clone size: once; J gene: TRBJ2-3; V gene: TRBV5-4; CDR3 protein: CASSPKGVYADTQYF; CDR3 DNA: TGTGCCAGCAGCCCCAAGGGGGTATACGCAGATACGCAGTATTTT
D gene: TRBD2; clone size: .; J gene: TRBJ2-2; V gene: TRBV5-4; CDR3 protein: CASSLDGSGSRELFF; CDR3 DNA: TGTGCCAGCAGCTTGGATGGTAGCGGGAGCAGGGAGCTGTTTTTT
D gene: .; clone size: .; J gene: TRBJ2-5; V gene: TRBV27; CDR3 protein: CASSISLLGGTETQYF; CDR3 DNA: TGTGCCAGCAGTATCTCCCTACTTGGAGGGACGGAGACCCAGTACTTC
D gene: TRBD1; clone size: once; J gene: TRBJ2-7; V gene: TRBV14; CDR3 protein: CASSRKTSGTGAYEQYF; CDR3 DNA: TGTGCCAGCAGCCGAAAAACTTCCGGGACAGGAGCCTACGAGCAGTACTTC
D gene: .; clone size: .; J gene: TRBJ2-7; V gene: TRBV19; CDR3 protein: CASSMRTDEQYF; CDR3 DNA: TGTGCCAGTAGTATGAGGACAGACGAGCAGTACTTC
D gene: TRBD1; clone size: .; J gene: TRBJ1-2; V gene: TRBV30; CDR3 protein: CAWSVIQGAGGYTF; CDR3 DNA: TGTGCCTGGAGTGTAATACAGGGGGCAGGTGGCTACACCTTC
D gene: TRBD1; clone size: .; J gene: TRBJ2-7; V gene: TRBV30; CDR3 protein: CAQKGAYEQYF; CDR3 DNA: TGTGCCCAAAAGGGGGCGTACGAGCAGTACTTC
D gene: .; clone size: .; J gene: TRBJ1-4; V gene: TRBV11-3; CDR3 protein: CASSPQPSGGGEKLFF; CDR3 DNA: TGTGCCAGCAGCCCCCAACCCTCGGGGGGAGGTGAAAAACTGTTTTTT
D gene: .; clone size: .; J gene: TRBJ2-2; V gene: TRBV9; CDR3 protein: CASSVEGTGELFF; CDR3 DNA: TGTGCCAGCAGCGTAGAGGGGACCGGGGAGCTGTTTTTT
D gene: .; clone size: .; J gene: TRBJ1-2; V gene: TRBV27; CDR3 protein: CASTPYPPGGSRGYTF; CDR3 DNA: TGTGCCAGCACCCCTTACCCGCCCGGGGGTTCGCGTGGCTACACCTTC
D gene: TRBD1; clone size: .; J gene: TRBJ1-1; V gene: TRBV5-4; CDR3 protein: CASSSPGQGAGTEAFF; CDR3 DNA: TGTGCCAGCAGCTCCCCGGGACAGGGGGCTGGCACTGAAGCTTTCTTT
D gene: TRBD2; clone size: .; J gene: TRBJ2-5; V gene: TRBV9; CDR3 protein: CASSALAGLQETQYF; CDR3 DNA: TGTGCCAGCAGCGCCTTAGCGGGCCTCCAAGAGACCCAGTACTTC
D gene: .; clone size: few; J gene: TRBJ2-7; V gene: TRBV7-2; CDR3 protein: CASSLPGAYYEQYF; CDR3 DNA: TGTGCCAGCAGCCTCCCGGGTGCCTACTACGAGCAGTACTTC
D gene: TRBD2; clone size: .; J gene: TRBJ2-3; V gene: TRBV2; CDR3 protein: CASRGLAPDTQYF; CDR3 DNA: TGTGCCAGCAGGGGACTAGCTCCCGATACGCAGTATTTT
D gene: .; clone size: .; J gene: TRBJ2-1; V gene: TRBV2; CDR3 protein: CASSSNEQFF; CDR3 DNA: TGTGCCAGCAGCAGCAATGAGCAGTTCTTC
D gene: TRBD2; clone size: .; J gene: TRBJ2-1; V gene: TRBV4-3; CDR3 protein: CASSQGLAGYNEQFF; CDR3 DNA: TGCGCCAGCAGCCAAGGACTAGCGGGCTACAATGAGCAGTTCTTC
D gene: .; clone size: .; J gene: TRBJ2-7; V gene: TRBV18; CDR3 protein: CASSPGGAGAYEQYF; CDR3 DNA: TGTGCCAGCTCACCCGGGGGCGCGGGGGCCTACGAGCAGTACTTC
D gene: .; clone size: .; J gene: TRBJ2-3; V gene: TRBV18; CDR3 protein: CASSAQGADTQYF; CDR3 DNA: TGTGCCAGCTCAGCACAGGGAGCAGATACGCAGTATTTT
D gene: TRBD1; clone size: .; J gene: TRBJ1-2; V gene: TRBV6-5; CDR3 protein: CASSSTGANYGYTF; CDR3 DNA: TGTGCCAGCAGTTCAACAGGGGCCAACTATGGCTACACCTTC
D gene: TRBD1; clone size: .; J gene: TRBJ1-2; V gene: TRBV10-1; CDR3 protein: CASSERGQHTYGYTF; CDR3 DNA: TGCGCCAGCAGTGAGAGGGGACAGCACACCTATGGCTACACCTTC
D gene: TRBD1; clone size: .; J gene: TRBJ1-1; V gene: TRBV18; CDR3 protein: CASSPLDRGGGAFF; CDR3 DNA: TGTGCCAGCTCACCGCTGGACAGGGGAGGGGGAGCTTTCTTT
D gene: .; clone size: .; J gene: TRBJ2-1; V gene: TRBV7-2; CDR3 protein: CASSERGPPNSYNEQFF; CDR3 DNA: TGTGCCAGCAGCGAAAGGGGTCCCCCCAACTCCTACAATGAGCAGTTCTTC
D gene: .; clone size: .; J gene: TRBJ2-3; V gene: TRBV4-2; CDR3 protein: CASSQDQGPGASTDTQYF; CDR3 DNA: TGTGCCAGCAGCCAAGATCAGGGGCCAGGAGCTAGCACAGATACGCAGTATTTT
D gene: TRBD1; clone size: few; J gene: TRBJ1-1; V gene: TRBV19; CDR3 protein: CASSSRDRVEAFF; CDR3 DNA: TGTGCCAGTAGTTCCCGGGACAGGGTCGAAGCTTTCTTT
D gene: .; clone size: .; J gene: TRBJ1-6; V gene: TRBV19; CDR3 protein: CASSLSRGNSPLHF; CDR3 DNA: TGTGCCAGTAGTCTCTCGCGGGGCAATTCACCCCTCCACTTT
D gene: .; clone size: .; J gene: TRBJ1-1; V gene: TRBV9; CDR3 protein: CASSVTDRQVEAFF; CDR3 DNA: TGTGCCAGCAGCGTTACCGACAGACAGGTTGAAGCTTTCTTT
D gene: .; clone size: .; J gene: TRBJ1-2; V gene: TRBV28; CDR3 protein: CASTPPAGGAYGYTF; CDR3 DNA: TGTGCCAGCACTCCTCCCGCCGGGGGTGCTTATGGCTACACCTTC
D gene: .; clone size: .; J gene: TRBJ1-2; V gene: TRBV19; CDR3 protein: CATSRETYGYTF; CDR3 DNA: TGTGCCACGAGCAGGGAAACCTATGGCTACACCTTC
D gene: TRBD2; clone size: .; J gene: TRBJ2-5; V gene: TRBV29-1; CDR3 protein: CSVILAGHKETQYF; CDR3 DNA: TGCAGCGTGATACTAGCGGGGCATAAAGAGACCCAGTACTTC
D gene: .; clone size: .; J gene: TRBJ1-2; V gene: TRBV29-1; CDR3 protein: CSVERQGSGYTF; CDR3 DNA: TGCAGCGTTGAAAGGCAGGGCTCTGGCTACACCTTC
D gene: .; clone size: .; J gene: TRBJ1-3; V gene: TRBV6-5; CDR3 protein: CASSYSGAGSGNTIYF; CDR3 DNA: TGTGCCAGCAGTTACTCGGGGGCAGGCTCTGGAAACACCATATATTTT
D gene: TRBD1; clone size: .; J gene: TRBJ2-2; V gene: TRBV27; CDR3 protein: CASSPGTGGELFF; CDR3 DNA: TGTGCCAGCAGTCCAGGGACAGGCGGGGAGCTGTTTTTT
D gene: TRBD1; clone size: .; J gene: TRBJ1-5; V gene: TRBV2; CDR3 protein: CASSGGQGKYSNQPQHF; CDR3 DNA: TGTGCCAGCAGTGGTGGACAGGGTAAATATAGCAATCAGCCCCAGCATTTT
D gene: TRBD1; clone size: .; J gene: TRBJ1-1; V gene: TRBV30; CDR3 protein: CAWSVGRGGYTEAFF; CDR3 DNA: TGTGCCTGGAGTGTGGGTCGAGGGGGCTACACTGAAGCTTTCTTT
D gene: TRBD1; clone size: .; J gene: TRBJ1-1; V gene: TRBV7-9; CDR3 protein: CASSHPDRGSEAFF; CDR3 DNA: TGTGCCAGCAGCCACCCGGACAGGGGTAGTGAAGCTTTCTTT
D gene: .; clone size: .; J gene: TRBJ1-1; V gene: TRBV2; CDR3 protein: CAIPQGSNTEAFF; CDR3 DNA: TGTGCCATCCCCCAGGGGTCAAACACTGAAGCTTTCTTT
D gene: .; clone size: .; J gene: TRBJ2-3; V gene: TRBV4-1; CDR3 protein: CASSTKPRDTSTDTQYF; CDR3 DNA: TGCGCCAGCAGCACAAAACCACGGGACACCAGCACAGATACGCAGTATTTT
D gene: TRBD2; clone size: .; J gene: TRBJ2-1; V gene: TRBV7-2; CDR3 protein: CASSLAGLAYEQFF; CDR3 DNA: TGTGCCAGCAGCTTAGCGGGACTAGCCTATGAGCAGTTCTTC
D gene: .; clone size: .; J gene: TRBJ2-3; V gene: TRBV9; CDR3 protein: CASTLEGGTDTQYF; CDR3 DNA: TGTGCCAGCACGCTAGAAGGTGGCACAGATACGCAGTATTTT
D gene: .; clone size: few; J gene: TRBJ2-7; V gene: TRBV19; CDR3 protein: CATGNSRYWYEQYF; CDR3 DNA: TGTGCCACGGGGAACAGCCGTTATTGGTACGAGCAGTACTTC
D gene: .; clone size: .; J gene: TRBJ1-2; V gene: TRBV15; CDR3 protein: CATSRLPKDISNYGYTF; CDR3 DNA: TGTGCCACCAGCAGACTACCTAAGGACATATCTAACTATGGCTACACCTTC
D gene: TRBD1; clone size: .; J gene: TRBJ1-5; V gene: TRBV30; CDR3 protein: CAMRDRGSNQPQHF; CDR3 DNA: TGTGCCATGAGGGACAGGGGGTCGAATCAGCCCCAGCATTTT
D gene: .; clone size: once; J gene: TRBJ1-4; V gene: TRBV2; CDR3 protein: CASSLPGQEKLFF; CDR3 DNA: TGTGCCAGCAGCTTACCGGGACAAGAAAAACTGTTTTTT
D gene: TRBD1; clone size: .; J gene: TRBJ1-2; V gene: TRBV4-3; CDR3 protein: CASSQETGGASGYTF; CDR3 DNA: TGCGCCAGCAGCCAAGAGACAGGGGGCGCTTCTGGCTACACCTTC
D gene: TRBD2; clone size: .; J gene: TRBJ2-5; V gene: TRBV7-2; CDR3 protein: CASSSGLAGRETQYF; CDR3 DNA: TGTGCCAGCAGCTCGGGACTAGCGGGGAGGGAGACCCAGTACTTC
D gene: TRBD1; clone size: .; J gene: TRBJ1-2; V gene: TRBV14; CDR3 protein: CASSLTRQGGYGYTF; CDR3 DNA: TGTGCCAGCAGCCTTACCCGACAGGGGGGGTATGGCTACACCTTC
D gene: .; clone size: .; J gene: TRBJ2-2; V gene: TRBV5-6; CDR3 protein: CASSWGAGELFF; CDR3 DNA: TGTGCCAGCAGCTGGGGGGCCGGGGAGCTGTTTTTT
D gene: TRBD1; clone size: .; J gene: TRBJ1-3; V gene: TRBV7-8; CDR3 protein: CASSPTGTGFGNTIYF; CDR3 DNA: TGTGCCAGCAGCCCCACCGGGACAGGGTTTGGAAACACCATATATTTT
D gene: .; clone size: .; J gene: TRBJ2-3; V gene: TRBV30; CDR3 protein: CAWSVSVDTQYF; CDR3 DNA: TGTGCCTGGAGTGTAAGCGTGGATACGCAGTATTTT